A single sample is the source of the 4 T cell receptor beta chains below, sequenced in a study of Ad26.COV2.S vaccination and SARS-CoV-2 variants. Specified treatment: some 20 received Ad26.COV2.S at low or high dose, single or two shots; several received placebo; per-sample allocation not given. Collection of samples fell on day 63 after the first vaccine or placebo injection. Clones were read by immunoSEQ multiplex PCR, and TCRdb kept only the in-frame ones, dropping some. The data contain approximately 340,000 clones, around 84% of them seen just once; the ten biggest clones take up 2.5% to 3.5%. Sequences were derived from peripheral blood, sampled in a trial of Ad26.COV2.S vaccine versus placebo. All receptors come from a person between 18 and 60 years old who received the Ad26.COV2.S COVID-19 vaccine or a placebo.

The chain recombines TRBV4-1 with TRBJ1-5; 8 nucleotides agree with TRBD1. Unmatched junction bases numbered 7, after V lost 4 bases and J lost 5 bases. The CDR3 length is 15 residues. Germline V gene sequence: CDR1 MGHRA, CDR2 YSYEKL. CDR3 sequence: CASSPGQGQDQPQHF. CDR3 sequence (DNA): TGCGCCAGCAGCCCCGGACAGGGACAGGATCAGCCCCAGCATTTT.

This clone turned up a few times. The rearrangement links TRBV9 to TRBJ1-4; a possible D gene is TRBD1 (5 bases). Germline values: CDR1 SGDLS, CDR2 YYNGEE. This CDR3 is built from 16 residues. V lost 3 bases to trimming and J lost 5 bases, with 17 bases between them. DNA of the CDR3: TGTGCCAGCAGCGCCGGGTACGGGGCCTCCAATGAAAAACTGTTTTTT. Translated: CASSAGYGASNEKLFF.

The chain couples TRBV6-6 to TRBJ2-2; possibly TRBD1 or TRBD2 for D (7 bases each). This CDR3 has 14 amino acids. Per germline, CDR1 MNHNY and CDR2 SVGAGI (reference sequence). The germline V and J ends were trimmed by 10 bases and 5 bases, with 17 bases remaining between them. The CDR3 sequence: CATVREGATGELFF. DNA for the CDR3: TGTGCCACCGTGAGGGAGGGGGCAACCGGGGAGCTGTTTTTT.

The rearrangement joins TRBV9 to TRBJ2-3; D is unclear. V was clipped by 6 bases and J by 2 bases, with 13 bases between them. This CDR3 comprises 14 residues. Germline values: CDR1 SGDLS, CDR2 YYNGEE. The CDR3 spells CASTPSAFTDTQYF. For the CDR3, the DNA is TGTGCCAGCACCCCCTCCGCTTTCACAGATACGCAGTATTTT.